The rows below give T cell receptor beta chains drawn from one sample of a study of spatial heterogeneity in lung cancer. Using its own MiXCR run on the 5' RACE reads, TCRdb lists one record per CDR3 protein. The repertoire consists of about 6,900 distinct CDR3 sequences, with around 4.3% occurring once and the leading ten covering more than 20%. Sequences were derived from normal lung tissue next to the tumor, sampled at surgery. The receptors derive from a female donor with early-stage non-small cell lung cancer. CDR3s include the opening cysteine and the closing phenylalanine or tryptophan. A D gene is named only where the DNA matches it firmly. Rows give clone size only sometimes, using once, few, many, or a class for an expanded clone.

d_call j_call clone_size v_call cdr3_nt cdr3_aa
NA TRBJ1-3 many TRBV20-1 TGCAGTGCCCGGGTTCCTGGAAACACCATATATTTT CSARVPGNTIYF
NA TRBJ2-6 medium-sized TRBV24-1 TGTGCCGCCTGCCCCTGGGCGCGAGGGGCCAACGTCCTGACTTTC CAACPWARGANVLTF
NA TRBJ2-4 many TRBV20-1 TGCAGTGCTAGTGGTGCGAGTACCGGGCAGGGGAACATTCAGTACTTC CSASGASTGQGNIQYF
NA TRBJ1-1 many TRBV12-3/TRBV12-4 TGTGCCAGCAGTTTAAGGCATGGGACTGAAGCTTTCTTT CASSLRHGTEAFF
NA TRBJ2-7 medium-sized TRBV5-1 TGCGCCAGCAGCTTGGCCGGGCCTCGCTACGAGCAGTACTTC CASSLAGPRYEQYF
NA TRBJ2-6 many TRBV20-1 TGCAGTGCTCCCCACTCTGGGGCCAACGTCCTGACTTTC CSAPHSGANVLTF
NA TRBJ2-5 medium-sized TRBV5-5 TGTGCCAGCAGCTTGCAGTGGGGGGGCCGGGAGACCCAGTACTTC CASSLQWGGRETQYF
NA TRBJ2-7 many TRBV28 TGTGCCAGCAGTTTAAGGCTGTTGGATTACGAGCAGTACTTC CASSLRLLDYEQYF
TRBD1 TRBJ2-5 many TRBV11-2 TGTGCCAGCAGCTTAGGGAAAGGACAGGTGTACCAAGAGACCCAGTACTTC CASSLGKGQVYQETQYF
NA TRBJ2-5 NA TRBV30 TGTGCCTGGAGTAGAGAGACCCAGTACTTC CAWSRETQYF
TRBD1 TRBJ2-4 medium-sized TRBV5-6 TGTGCCAGCACCCCGGGACAGAGAAACATTCAGTACTTC CASTPGQRNIQYF
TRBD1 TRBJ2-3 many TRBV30 TGTGCCTGGAGTGAGGGACAGTTCACAGATACGCAGTATTTT CAWSEGQFTDTQYF
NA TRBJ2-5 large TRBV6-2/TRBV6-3 TGTGCCAGCAGTTGGCAGGCGAACCAAGAGACCCAGTACTTC CASSWQANQETQYF
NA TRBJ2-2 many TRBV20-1 TGCAGTGCTAGCTTAGCTCTCAGGAACACCGGGGAGCTGTTTTTT CSASLALRNTGELFF
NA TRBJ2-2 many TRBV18 TGTGCCAGCTCCGGAACCGGGGAGCTGTTTTTT CASSGTGELFF
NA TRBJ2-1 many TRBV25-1 TGTGCCAGCAGTCCGGTTCGGGGGACGGGTGAGCAGTTCTTC CASSPVRGTGEQFF
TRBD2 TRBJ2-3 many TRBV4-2 TGTGCCATCCCCCTAGCGGGGGGGCGGACAGATACGCAGTATTTT CAIPLAGGRTDTQYF
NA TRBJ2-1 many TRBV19 TGTGCCAGTAGCCTCCAGGACTATTACAATGAGCAGTTCTTC CASSLQDYYNEQFF
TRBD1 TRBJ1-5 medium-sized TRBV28 TGTGCCAGCAGTCTCCTGGGACAGGCCGATGCGCCCCAGCATTTT CASSLLGQADAPQHF
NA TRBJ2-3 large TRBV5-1 TGCGCCAGCAGCCTCTCTAGCGATTCCTACCCAGATACGCAGTATTTT CASSLSSDSYPDTQYF
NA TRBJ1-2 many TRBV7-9 TGTGCCAGCAGCCCCCCCGTTGTCTATGGCTACACCTTC CASSPPVVYGYTF
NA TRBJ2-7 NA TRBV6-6 TGTGCCAGCAGCCACCGAGACCCCTTCAAGCAGTACTTC CASSHRDPFKQYF
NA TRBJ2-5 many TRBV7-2 TGTGCCAGCAGCTTAGCGGGCGAGGGCCCCCAGTACTTC CASSLAGEGPQYF
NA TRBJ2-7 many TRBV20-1 TGCAGTGCTGGCCCTCACAGGGGGACTACGGGCGAGCAGTACTTC CSAGPHRGTTGEQYF
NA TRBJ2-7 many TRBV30 TGTGCCTGGAGGTTCGGCGGGGTTGGGAACTACGAGCAGTACTTC CAWRFGGVGNYEQYF
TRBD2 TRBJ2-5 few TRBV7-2 TGTGCCAGCAGCCACGGACTAGCGGGGGGACAAGAGACCCAGTACTTC CASSHGLAGGQETQYF
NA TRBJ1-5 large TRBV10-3 TGTGCCATCAGTGGTGGCAGCAATCAGCCCCAGCATTTT CAISGGSNQPQHF
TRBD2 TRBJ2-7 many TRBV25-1 TGTGCCAGCAGGGGAGGGCCCGAGAGCTCCTACGAGCAGTACTTC CASRGGPESSYEQYF
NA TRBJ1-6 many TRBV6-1 TGTGCCAGCAGTGACCCAGGGGATAATTCACCCCTCCACTTT CASSDPGDNSPLHF
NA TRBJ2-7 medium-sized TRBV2 TGTGCCAGCAGTGAACACGGTTACGAGCAGTACTTC CASSEHGYEQYF
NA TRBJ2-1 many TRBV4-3 TGCGCCAGCAGCCAAGACGGCCCGGGGCGCCCCAATGAGGGGCAGTTCTTC CASSQDGPGRPNEGQFF
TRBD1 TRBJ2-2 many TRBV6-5 TGTGCCAGCAGTGTCCTGACAGGGGCCGGGGAGCTGTTTTTT CASSVLTGAGELFF
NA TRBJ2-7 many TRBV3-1 TGTGCCAGCAGCCAAGGGACGTTGTTGTGGCACGAGCAGTACTTC CASSQGTLLWHEQYF
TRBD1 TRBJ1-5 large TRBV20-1 TGCAGTGCTCAAGCCCTACCGACAGGGGGCGCGGGTCAGCCCCAGCATTTT CSAQALPTGGAGQPQHF
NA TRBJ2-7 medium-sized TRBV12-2 TGTGCAAGTCGCTTAGTCCCGATTACCCCCTACGAGCAGTACTTC CASRLVPITPYEQYF
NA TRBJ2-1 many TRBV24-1 TGTGCCACCAGTGATTTTCGGGGCAATGAGCAGTTCTTC CATSDFRGNEQFF
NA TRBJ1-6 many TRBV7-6 TGTGCCAGCAGCTTAAATGGAAATTCACCCCTCCACTTT CASSLNGNSPLHF
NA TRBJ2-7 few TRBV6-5 TGTGCCAGCAGTTCCGGGGCGGGCAAGATGTCCTACGAGCAGTACTTC CASSSGAGKMSYEQYF
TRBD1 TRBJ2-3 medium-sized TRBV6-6 TGTGCCAGCAGTTACGGGGTAGGGGGCTTTGGAGATACGCAGTATTTT CASSYGVGGFGDTQYF
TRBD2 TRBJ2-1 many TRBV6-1 TGTGCCAGCAGTGAAGGGTCTAGCGGGGAGTTCTTC CASSEGSSGEFF
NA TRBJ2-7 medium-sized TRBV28 TGTGCCAGCTTCAGTCCCCTAGGAAAGCAGTACTTC CASFSPLGKQYF
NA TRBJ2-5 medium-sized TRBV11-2 TGTGCCAGCAGCTTAGGGCCCACGAAAGAGACCCAGTACTTC CASSLGPTKETQYF
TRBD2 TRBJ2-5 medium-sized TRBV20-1 TGCAGTGCCTTAACGACTAGCGGCTTTGGGGAGACCCAGTACTTC CSALTTSGFGETQYF
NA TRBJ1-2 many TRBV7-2 TGTGCCAGCAGCTTAGATGCGCAGAACTATGGCTACACCTTC CASSLDAQNYGYTF
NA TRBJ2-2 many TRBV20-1 TGCAGTGCCCCGGCGGTTGATTTGGGCCCGTCCGGGGAGCTGTTTTTT CSAPAVDLGPSGELFF
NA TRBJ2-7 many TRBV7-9 TGTGCCAGCAGCTTAGCAGGGAAGCAGTACTTC CASSLAGKQYF
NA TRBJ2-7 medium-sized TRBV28 TGTGCCAGCAGCATCGACAGCTCCTACGAGCAGTACTTC CASSIDSSYEQYF
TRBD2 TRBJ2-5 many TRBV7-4 TGTGCCAGCAGCTTAATGGCGCTAGCGGGGGGGCCCCAAGAGACCCAGTACTTC CASSLMALAGGPQETQYF
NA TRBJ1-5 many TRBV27 TGTGCCAGCAGACCGGACTTAAGACGTGGTGGCAATCAGCCCCAGCATTTT CASRPDLRRGGNQPQHF